The T cell receptor (beta chain) described here comes from a study of a mutant IDH1 vaccine in newly diagnosed glioma (dated by TCRdb to 2020 to 2023). With regard to the full study: Eight vaccinations were administered to patients in weeks 1, 3, 5, 7, 11, 15, 19 and 23, corresponding to visits V03 through V10. Vaccination began 4-6 weeks after radiotherapy alone, or alongside temozolomide cycles in the chemotherapy-containing groups. Of the approximately 35 treated patients, about 60% were male and about 40% were female, and the mean age was approximately 37 years. Before enrollment, most patients had been given radiochemotherapy with temozolomide as standard therapy, while the rest had received either radiotherapy alone or temozolomide alone. Peripheral blood was drawn at six visits: V03 (baseline), V05, V07, V10, V12 and V13. For exploratory analyses, some 24 treated patients had longitudinal TCRB deep sequencing done wherever samples were available. The paper as a whole reports these results and caveats: Across multiple MHC alleles, vaccine-induced immune responses were seen in more than 90% of patients. According to the authors, sample limitations meant that analyses of patient blood samples could not be reproduced. No apparent relationship was observed between pseudoprogression and alterations in the top peripheral T cell clonotypes detected by TCRB sequencing. Selection of PBMC samples for TCRB deep sequencing was based on availability.

Explained via the paper, the time point label denotes: week 11, during vaccination. Every vaccine dose consisted of 300 ug of a 20-mer mutant IDH1 peptide in Montanide, administered subcutaneously together with topical imiquimod. All donors had newly diagnosed IDH1-mutant astrocytomas of WHO grade 3 or 4 that showed loss of nuclear ATRX. The samples were drawn from NOA16, a multicentre, single-arm, open-label phase I trial in Germany that tested a mutant IDH1 peptide vaccine in humans for the first time. Genomic DNA for TCRB sequencing was isolated from EDTA blood with the DNeasy Blood and Tissue Kit. As for this clone: Its antigen remains unidentified. Base quality data are lacking; no much larger clone is found one base away.

Library prep was done by the immunoSEQ multiplex PCR assay. Rearranged TCR beta chain sequences were amplified using the hsTCRB Kit according to the manufacturer's protocol. TCRB libraries were sequenced on an Illumina MiSeq. Per the original workflow: The proprietary platform of the kit vendor was used for demultiplexing, trimming and gene mapping. The table was pulled from immuneACCESS by TCRdb, which kept in-frame rearrangements only. Such tables lose some clones; where checked, under half of the loss comes from unresolved V genes, and the rest has no known cause. That table supplies the V and J calls and clone size; D and trimming were determined from the DNA. For this sample the table gives 35,000 or so clones, of which 80% were detected only once. Around 15% of the sample is in the top ten clones. The CDR3 has 14 amino acids, counting the end cysteine and phenylalanine. The read is trimmed to its CDR3 DNA, 42 bases read in frame from base 1. V lost 3 bases and J lost 3 bases, and the count of bases not matched to a germline gene is 5. Based on the germline V gene, the CDR1 and CDR2 sequences are SNHLY and FYNNEI.

The TCR was taken from a woman aged 25-40 years with glioma. Some clones in this sample may be carry-over from other donors' samples. Recombination joined TRBV2 with TRBJ2-7, with 7 bases in between that match TRBD1. The sample in question was peripheral blood mononuclear cells (PBMCs), obtained from a glioma patient whose treatment included an IDH1 peptide vaccine. The DNA is as follows: TGTGCCAGCAGTGACAGGGGGAGAAGCTACGAGCAGTACTTC. It translates to CASSDRGRSYEQYF.